These T cell receptor beta chains were read from a single sample in a study of cytomegalovirus exposure and HLA in healthy donors. Profiled with immunoSEQ multiplex PCR; TCRdb holds only in-frame clones, not every one. The repertoire includes 95,000 to 130,000 clones, around a tenth of them detected once, and 3% sits in the top ten. Sequencing was carried out using PBMCs. These receptors were obtained from a man between 25 and 39 years old in good health and CMV-seronegative. Each CDR3 is given with its conserved first and last residue. The D gene is left open where the match is weak. Clone sizes are given selectively: once, few, many, or a class where the clone is expanded.

few . TRBJ2-7 TRBV11-2 13 TGTGCCAGCAGCACTGGACTTAAGGAGAAGCAGTACTTC CASSTGLKEKQYF
. TRBD1 TRBJ1-4 TRBV7-2 15 TGTGCCAGCAGCCCAGGGGGATCGGGTAATGAAAAACTGTTTTTT CASSPGGSGNEKLFF
few . TRBJ2-3 TRBV19 14 TGTGCCAGTAGTATAGGTACAGAAACAGATACGCAGTATTTT CASSIGTETDTQYF
. . TRBJ2-5 TRBV21-1 17 TGTGCCAGCAGCAAAGAGTTAGACAGGGGGCGTAAAGAGACCCAGTACTTC CASSKELDRGRKETQYF
few TRBD1 TRBJ1-2 TRBV4-1 16 TGCGCCAGCAGCCAACCCCATGGACAGGGCAGGGATGGCTACACCTTC CASSQPHGQGRDGYTF
. TRBD1 TRBJ2-7 TRBV6-5 14 TGTGCCAGCAGTCCTGACAGGGTGACCGCGGCGCAGTACTTC CASSPDRVTAAQYF
few TRBD2 TRBJ2-7 TRBV5-4 15 TGTGCCAGCAGCAATATAGCGGGGGGTTACTACGAGCAGTACTTC CASSNIAGGYYEQYF
few TRBD1 TRBJ2-3 TRBV28 16 TGTGCCAGCAGTTCAATTGCGGGGACAGGGAGAGATACGCAGTATTTT CASSSIAGTGRDTQYF
. . TRBJ1-1 TRBV15 15 TGTGCCACCAGCAGAGGAGGAGGTACGAACACTGAAGCTTTCTTT CATSRGGGTNTEAFF
. . TRBJ2-2 TRBV19 14 TGTGCCAGTACCGTGACAGGAAACACCGGGGAGCTGTTTTTT CASTVTGNTGELFF
. . TRBJ2-2 TRBV25-1 15 TGTGCCAGCAGCCCCTCCGGAGGGGCCACCGGGGAGCTGTTTTTT CASSPSGGATGELFF
. . TRBJ2-2 TRBV4-3 16 TGCGCCAGCAGCCAACACGGACAATCGAACACCGGGGAGCTGTTTTTT CASSQHGQSNTGELFF
. TRBD2 TRBJ2-3 TRBV10-3 14 TGTGCCATCAGTGACGCCCGACTAGCTGGTACGCAGTATTTT CAISDARLAGTQYF
few . TRBJ1-1 TRBV4-1 13 TGCGCCAGCAGCCGGGGGGAAAGGACTGAAGCTTTCTTT CASSRGERTEAFF
. TRBD2 TRBJ2-3 TRBV7-9 15 TGTGCCAGTGCTCTAGCGGGAGCTAGCACAGATACGCAGTATTTT CASALAGASTDTQYF
few TRBD2 TRBJ2-2 TRBV4-1 16 TGCGCCAGCAGCCAATCGACTAGCGGGCCTACCGGGGAGCTGTTTTTT CASSQSTSGPTGELFF
few . TRBJ2-5 TRBV5-4 13 TGTGCCAGCAGCTTGTTGTTAGCAAAGACCCAGTACTTC CASSLLLAKTQYF
. TRBD2 TRBJ2-5 TRBV20-1 11 TGCAGTGCTCGCGGGGGGGCCGGACTTTACTTC CSARGGAGLYF
few . TRBJ1-6 TRBV6-1 17 TGTGTCAGCAGTGAATGGATTATGCCGGGAGCTAATTCACCCCTCCACTTT CVSSEWIMPGANSPLHF
few TRBD2 TRBJ2-1 TRBV7-9 16 TGTGCCAGCAGCCCCGAGGGGCTAGCGGTCGGGAATGAGCAGTTCTTC CASSPEGLAVGNEQFF